This T cell receptor beta chain was found in a study of radiotherapy plus CTLA-4 blockade in lung cancer. Study-level background: Among all patients, about 19% showed objective responses, while 30% to 35% had disease control.

General study results and limits: An expansion of tumor-derived TCR clones occurred in blood after radiotherapy plus ipilimumab. The best predictor of response was reported to be early blood T cell clone dynamics, with interferon-beta.

Participants had chemo-refractory metastatic non-small-cell lung cancer and were treated with focal radiation plus ipilimumab CTLA-4 blockade. A note on this clone: Its antigen remains unidentified.

There are 13 residues in the CDR3. Germline loops: CDR1 SGDLS, CDR2 YYNGEE. V dropped 3 bases and J dropped 6 bases, with 11 bases sitting between them. Assay: immunoSEQ multiplex PCR; the TCRdb copy retains only in-frame clones and omits some. The data show about 66,000 clones, about 85% seen once. This receptor was identified in a human donor with non-small cell lung cancer who had a partial response to radiotherapy plus ipilimumab. This chain connects TRBV9 to TRBJ2-3; D remains unclear. Material: peripheral blood, obtained from a patient treated with radiotherapy plus ipilimumab. CDR3 loop: CASSALGRDTQYF. In DNA, the CDR3 is TGTGCCAGCAGCGCCCTAGGCCGGGATACGCAGTATTTT. Full variable domain (missing parts from reference TRBV9 and TRBJ2-3): DSGVTQTPKHLITATGQRVTLRCSPRSGDLSVYWYQQSLDQGLQFLIQYYNGEERAKGNILERFSAQQFPDLHSELNLSSLELGDSALYFCASSALGRDTQYFGPGTRLTVL.